A single sample is the source of the 17 T cell receptor beta chains below, sequenced in a study of cytomegalovirus exposure and HLA in healthy donors (dated by TCRdb to about 2017). The library relied on the immunoSEQ multiplex PCR assay. A mixture of 60 forward primers for TCR Vbeta segments and 13 reverse primers for TCR Jbeta segments was used in the multiplex PCR. Sourced from immuneACCESS, this table was stored by TCRdb with only in-frame sequences that have V and J called. A share of the clones is absent; for the studies checked, an unresolved V gene accounts for under half, and the remainder has no known explanation. Per the sample table, the count is 70,000 to 90,000 clones. The ten largest clones represent approximately 4.2% of the sample. Sequenced material: PBMCs. The receptors shown here come from a man younger than 35 in good health and CMV-seropositive.

The chain recombines TRBV19 with TRBJ2-7, with TRBD1 identical over 8 bases. Germline V gene sequence: CDR1 LNHDA, CDR2 SQIVND (reference sequence). Trimming at V came to 6 bases and at J to 1 base, leaving 11 bases not matched to a gene. The CDR3 runs to 16 residues. The CDR3 DNA sequence: TGTGCCAGTAGCCCCACATTCGGGACAGGATCCTACGAGCAGTACTTC. Translated: CASSPTFGTGSYEQYF.

This chain uses TRBV28 with TRBJ2-2; 7 bases are shared with TRBD2. V gave up 2 bases and J gave up 5 bases; unmatched junction bases: 5. Per germline, CDR1 MDHEN and CDR2 SYDVKM. This CDR3 has 15 amino acids. The CDR3 DNA reads as TGTGCCAGCAGTTTACCGGGAGGCTTTACCGGGGAGCTGTTTTTT. Its translation: CASSLPGGFTGELFF. Drawing the rest from reference TRBV28 and TRBJ2-2, the complete variable domain is DVKVTQSSRYLVKRTGEKVFLECVQDMDHENMFWYRQDPGLGLRLIYFSYDVKMKEKGDIPEGYSVSREKKERFSLILESASTNQTSMYLCASSLPGGFTGELFFGEGSRLTVL.

The genes are TRBV4-1 and TRBJ1-3, with D unclear. Trimming cost V 0 bases and J 0 bases, with 12 bases left between them. The CDR3 covers 17 residues. The germline CDR1 and CDR2 sequences are MGHRA and YSYEKL. The CDR3 DNA reads as TGCGCCAGCAGCCAAGATAACCGCGGAGACTCTGGAAACACCATATATTTT. Translation: CASSQDNRGDSGNTIYF.

V gene TRBV18 combines with J gene TRBJ1-3; no reliable D call. Trimming took 2 bases from V and 0 from J, leaving 5 bases between them. CDR3 length: 14 residues. CDR1 and CDR2 (germline): KGHSH, LQKENI. The CDR3 loop reads CASSPAGSGNTIYF. DNA for the CDR3: TGTGCCAGCTCACCAGCAGGCTCTGGAAACACCATATATTTT.

The genes are TRBV19 and TRBJ1-5, with unresolved D. V dropped 6 bases and J dropped 7 bases, with 16 bases sitting between them. The V gene's germline CDR1 is LNHDA and CDR2 SQIVND (reference sequence). This CDR3 spans 14 amino acids. DNA for the CDR3: TGTGCCAGTAGCCCATTTCCCGGCGGGCAGCCCCAGCATTTT. As protein: CASSPFPGGQPQHF.

The chain links TRBV6-1 to TRBJ2-3; 7 positions match TRBD1. The CDR3 totals 15 residues. J was trimmed by 3 bases and V by 5 bases; bases with no gene match: 8. CDR1 MNHNS and CDR2 SASEGT come from the germline V gene. The chain's CDR3 is CASSTGTVETDTQYF. DNA of the CDR3: TGTGCCAGCAGTACCGGGACAGTGGAGACAGATACGCAGTATTTT.

J is TRBJ1-5 and V is TRBV6-5, with no clear D. Germline V gene lookup returns CDR1 MNHEY and CDR2 SVGAGI. Trimming shortened V by 6 bases and J by 4 bases, and 13 bases separated the two germline ends. The CDR3 loop spans 14 amino acids. The CDR3 loop reads CASRGRLPNQPQHF. The CDR3 DNA reads TGTGCCAGCAGGGGGAGGCTGCCGAATCAGCCCCAGCATTTT.

The V and J genes are TRBV5-1 and TRBJ1-1; D gene uncertain. Looked up from germline, CDR1 is SGHRS and CDR2 is YFSETQ. V was cut by 0 bases and J by 0 bases, with 9 bases left in between. The CDR3 length is 15 residues. In DNA, the CDR3 is TGCGCCAGCAGCTTGGGACTTGCCATGAACACTGAAGCTTTCTTT. This codes for CASSLGLAMNTEAFF.

The chain joins TRBV7-9 to TRBJ2-7; D is uncertain. CDR1 is SEHNR, CDR2 FQNEAQ, per germline (reference sequence). Trimming stripped 3 bases from V and 7 bases from J, with 19 bases between. This CDR3 is built from 15 residues. In DNA, the CDR3 is TGTGCCAGCAGCTTTAAAACTGCTACGAAATTTGAGCAGTACTTC. Encoded protein: CASSFKTATKFEQYF.

Details on this clone: This sample also contains other DNA sequences that code for the same CDR3. As DNA, the CDR3 is TGTGCCAGCAGCTGGGGGGATGGGGCTCGAATAGGAGGTGAAGCTTTCTTT. It specifies CASSWGDGARIGGEAFF. V gene TRBV5-4 combines with J gene TRBJ1-1; weak D call: TRBD1 (5 bases). Germline values: CDR1 SGHNT, CDR2 YYREEE (reference sequence). The CDR3 covers 17 residues. Trimming pared 3 bases from V and 7 bases from J, leaving 25 bases between.

J is TRBJ1-3 and V is TRBV9, with 8 nucleotides matching TRBD1. The CDR3 sequence is 17 residues long. CDR1 and CDR2 (germline): SGDLS, YYNGEE. With V trimmed by 4 bases and J by 3 bases, 12 bases remained unmatched. The CDR3 protein is CASSSARDRQGGNTIYF. CDR3 nucleotide sequence: TGTGCCAGCAGCTCTGCTCGGGACAGGCAAGGTGGAAACACCATATATTTT.

V and J are TRBV6-5 and TRBJ2-3; 11 nucleotides agree with TRBD2. The CDR3 sequence is 16 residues long. J gave up 4 bases and V 2 bases, and 5 bases lay outside the gene matches. Germline CDR1 is MNHEY and CDR2 is SVGAGI. CDR3 sequence (DNA): TGTGCCAGCAGTTACCTACTAGCGGGAGAGGCAGATACGCAGTATTTT. Protein: CASSYLLAGEADTQYF.

In terms of frequency, this clone is medium-sized. The chain recombines TRBV28 with TRBJ1-4; 7 bases map to TRBD1. V was clipped by 6 bases and J by 7 bases; unmatched bases: 8. The CDR3 is 14 residues long. From germline, CDR1 is MDHEN and CDR2 SYDVKM. The CDR3 DNA follows: TGTGCCAGCAGACCAGACAGGGTGGGTGAAAAACTGTTTTTT. It is translated as CASRPDRVGEKLFF.

CDR3 bases: TGTGCCAGCAGTTCCCCCCCCCTGGGACTTCCCTACGAGCAGTACTTC. Its protein is CASSSPPLGLPYEQYF. The rearrangement joins TRBV28 to TRBJ2-7; possible D gene TRBD2, 6 bases. Trimming pared 4 bases from V and 2 bases from J, leaving 18 bases between. Germline CDR1 is MDHEN and CDR2 is SYDVKM. This CDR3 is built from 16 residues.

The chain links TRBV5-1 to TRBJ1-1; no clear D gene. The CDR3 contains 15 residues. V was clipped by 5 bases and J by 1 base, with 15 bases between them. The V gene's germline CDR1 is SGHRS and CDR2 YFSETQ. CDR3 coding DNA: TGCGCCAGCAGTAGGGCACTGGGAGGGAACACTGAAGCTTTCTTT. As protein: CASSRALGGNTEAFF.

This chain joins TRBV9 and TRBJ2-3, with TRBD1 identical over 7 bases. The CDR3 length is 17 residues. Germline loops: CDR1 SGDLS, CDR2 YYNGEE. The V gene end was trimmed by 4 bases and the J gene end by 6 bases; junction bases not matched to a gene: 17. CDR3: CASSPVRDRQWDDTQYF. CDR3 nucleotides: TGTGCCAGCAGCCCGGTCCGGGACAGACAATGGGATGATACGCAGTATTTT. The entire variable domain, with the rest obtained from reference TRBV9 and TRBJ2-3, is as follows: DSGVTQTPKHLITATGQRVTLRCSPRSGDLSVYWYQQSLDQGLQFLIQYYNGEERAKGNILERFSAQQFPDLHSELNLSSLELGDSALYFCASSPVRDRQWDDTQYFGPGTRLTVL.

The chain has TRBV18 and TRBJ2-7, with D perhaps matching TRBD2 (5 bases). CDR3 size: 16 residues. Germline V lookup: CDR1 KGHSH, CDR2 LQKENI. Trimming removed 3 bases from V and 3 bases from J, with 18 bases in between. This chain's CDR3 is CASSPTSSKNLYEQYF. The CDR3 DNA reads TGTGCCAGCTCACCCACCTCTAGCAAAAACCTCTACGAGCAGTACTTC. Looking up the rest from reference TRBV18 and TRBJ2-7 gives the full variable domain: NAGVMQNPRHLVRRRGQEARLRCSPMKGHSHVYWYRQLPEEGLKFMVYLQKENIIDESGMPKERFSAEFPKEGPSILRIQQVVRGDSAAYFCASSPTSSKNLYEQYFGPGTRLTVT.